This T cell receptor beta chain is drawn from a study of blood T cell repertoires in COVID-19. Overall study context: Samples came from the United States, Italy and Spain, spanning acute and convalescent COVID-19. From T cells, B-cell-depleted T cells, or PBMCs came the material, which was cDNA or gDNA.

As processed by the authors: Amplified reference gene primers provided the basis for estimating nucleated cell counts. Sequencing was performed with immunoSEQ multiplex PCR; in TCRdb, only in-frame clones are kept and a portion is missing. D and trimming were read from the DNA, whereas the V and J calls and clone size are those reported in that table. This table holds around 150,000 clones, about four fifths found once. Looked up from germline, CDR1 is SGHRS and CDR2 is YFSETQ. The J segment lost 10 bases and the V segment lost 4 bases, leaving 9 bases of the junction unmatched. The CDR3 has 14 amino acids.

The chain couples TRBV5-1 to TRBJ1-1, with 11 bases identical to TRBD1. The sequence was collected from an elderly woman with acute or convalescent COVID-19. Sequenced material: peripheral blood. CDR3 region: CASSPYTDRGPAFF. Written as DNA, the CDR3 is TGCGCCAGCAGCCCGTACACGGACAGGGGGCCAGCTTTCTTT.